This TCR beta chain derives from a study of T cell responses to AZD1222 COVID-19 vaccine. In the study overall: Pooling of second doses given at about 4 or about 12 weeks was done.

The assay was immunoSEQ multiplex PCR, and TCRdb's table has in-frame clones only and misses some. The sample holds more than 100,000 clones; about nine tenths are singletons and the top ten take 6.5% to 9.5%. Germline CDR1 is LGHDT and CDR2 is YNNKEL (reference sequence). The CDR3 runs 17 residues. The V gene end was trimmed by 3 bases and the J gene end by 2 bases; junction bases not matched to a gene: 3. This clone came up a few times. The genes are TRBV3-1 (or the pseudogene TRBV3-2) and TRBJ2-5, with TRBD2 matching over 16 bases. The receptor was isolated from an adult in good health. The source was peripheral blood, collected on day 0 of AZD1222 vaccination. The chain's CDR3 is CASSQGLAGGGQETQYF. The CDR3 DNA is TGTGCCAGCAGCCAGGGACTAGCGGGAGGGGGGCAAGAGACCCAGTACTTC.